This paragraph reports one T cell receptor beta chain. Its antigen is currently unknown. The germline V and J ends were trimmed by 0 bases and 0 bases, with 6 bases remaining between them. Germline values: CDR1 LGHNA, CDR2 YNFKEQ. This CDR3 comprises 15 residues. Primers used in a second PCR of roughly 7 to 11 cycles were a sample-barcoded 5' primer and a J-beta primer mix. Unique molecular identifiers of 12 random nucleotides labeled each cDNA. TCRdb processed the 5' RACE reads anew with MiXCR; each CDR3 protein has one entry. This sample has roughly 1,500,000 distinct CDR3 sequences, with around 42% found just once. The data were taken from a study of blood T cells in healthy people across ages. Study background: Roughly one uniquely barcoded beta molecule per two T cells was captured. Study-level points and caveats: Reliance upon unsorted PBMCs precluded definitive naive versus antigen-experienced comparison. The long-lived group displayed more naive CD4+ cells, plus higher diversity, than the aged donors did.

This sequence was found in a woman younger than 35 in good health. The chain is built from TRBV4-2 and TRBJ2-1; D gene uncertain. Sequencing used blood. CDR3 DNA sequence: TGTGCCAGCAGCCAAGATAAGGGCTCCTACAATGAGCAGTTCTTC. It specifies CASSQDKGSYNEQFF.